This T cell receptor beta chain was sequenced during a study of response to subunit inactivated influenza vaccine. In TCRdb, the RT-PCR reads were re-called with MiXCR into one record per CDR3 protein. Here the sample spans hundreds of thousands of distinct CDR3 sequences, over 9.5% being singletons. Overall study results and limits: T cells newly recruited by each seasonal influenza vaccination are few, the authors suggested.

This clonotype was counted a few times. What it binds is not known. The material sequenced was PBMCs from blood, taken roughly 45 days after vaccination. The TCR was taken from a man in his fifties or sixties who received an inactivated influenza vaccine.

This CDR3 is CASSTFGNEQFF. CDR3 sequence (DNA): TGTGCCAGCAGTACCTTTGGCAATGAGCAGTTCTTC. The gene calls are TRBV2 and TRBJ2-1; no firm D call. The CDR3 has 12 amino acids. The germline V and J ends were trimmed by 5 bases and 6 bases, with 8 bases remaining between them. Germline lookup yields CDR1 SNHLY and CDR2 FYNNEI.